This T cell receptor (beta chain) is drawn from a study of control samples from healthy donors and cancer patients. CDR3 length equals 13 residues. The V end lost 7 bases, the J end lost 6 bases, and 16 bases lay between the germline ends. Germline values: CDR1 SQVTM, CDR2 ANQGSEA. The assay was immunoSEQ multiplex PCR, and TCRdb's table has in-frame clones only and misses some. Of about 50,000 clones detected, 88% appear once; the ten largest clones hold under 45%. The V call is TRBV29-1, the J call TRBJ2-4; D perhaps matches TRBD1 (6 bases). The source is a man in his fifties or sixties with head and neck cancer. The sample taken for sequencing was PBMCs. CDR3 bases: TGCAGCGCCACTGGGGACACCGGAAACATTCAGTACTTC. This sequence encodes CSATGDTGNIQYF. Supplemented by reference TRBV29-1 and TRBJ2-4, the full variable domain reads SAVISQKPSRDICQRGTSLTIQCQVDSQVTMMFWYRQQPGQSLTLIATANQGSEATYESGFVIDKFPISRPNLTFSTLTVSNMSPEDSSIYLCSATGDTGNIQYFGAGTRLSVL.